This paragraph reports one T cell receptor beta chain. Antigen specificity is unknown. Germline V gene data show CDR1 as SGHNT and CDR2 as YYREEE (reference sequence). This CDR3 is 15 amino acids long. J gave up 2 bases and V 0 bases, and 3 bases lay outside the gene matches. Random hexamers were used to reverse transcribe 0.5 to 1 ug of RNA. Across 54 Vbeta and 13 Jbeta, TCR beta CDR3 was amplified with immunoSEQ multiplex PCR. One entry per CDR3 protein results from TCRdb running MiXCR on the immunoSEQ multiplex PCR reads. The sample consists of 210,000 or so distinct CDR3 sequences, about 94% of them appearing once. The source of the sample is a study of CD8 T cells in Susac syndrome. Findings and caveats of the study: The CD4+ T cell repertoires in Susac syndrome did not show any clonal expansion.

Sequencing was done on a sample of CD4+ T cells from PBMCs. The clonotype comes from a human donor with Susac syndrome. This chain joins TRBV5-4 and TRBJ2-3; 7 positions match TRBD2. For the CDR3, the DNA is TGTGCCAGCAGCTTGGTAGGGACTAACACAGATACGCAGTATTTT. It specifies CASSLVGTNTDTQYF.